This TCR beta chain was obtained from a study of blood T cell repertoires in COVID-19. About the study: The United States, Italy and Spain were the sources of the acute and convalescent COVID-19 samples. T cells, B-cell-depleted T cells, or PBMCs supplied cDNA or gDNA.

Seattle participants joined during active infection and were tracked over time. The authors' processing: How many nucleated cells were present was estimated from reference gene primer amplification. Sequenced by immunoSEQ multiplex PCR; TCRdb stores in-frame clones only, minus some. D and trimming were read from the DNA, whereas the V and J calls and clone size are those reported in that table. In the table there are under 550,000 clones, approximately 90% of which are singletons. This TCR came from a man between 18 and 35 years old with COVID-19, enrolled during active disease. Sequenced material: peripheral blood.

The CDR3 sequence: CAWGGLAGYNEQFF. The CDR3 nucleotides read TGTGCCTGGGGGGGACTAGCGGGTTACAATGAGCAGTTCTTC. The chain employs TRBV30 and TRBJ2-1; 12 nucleotides line up with TRBD2. Germline V gene lookup returns CDR1 GTSNPN and CDR2 SVGIG (reference sequence). J was trimmed by 4 bases and V by 5 bases; bases with no gene match: 3. The CDR3 runs to 14 residues.